By share, the clone carrying this T cell receptor beta chain ranks as medium-sized. Its antigen is currently unknown. The time point denotes: pre-sensitization, week 0. Treatment of the sample: therapeutic diphenylcyclopropenone sensitization with weekly scalp DPC. These data belong to a study of human T cells and chemical hapten exposure. At the level of the study: Patients, a majority of them female, were diagnosed with alopecia areata, totalis or universalis. Minor pooled library volume differences mainly drove per-sample TCR yield variation. Overall study findings and caveats: Expanded TCRs formed significantly more large CDR3 similarity clusters than controls.

Unique molecular identifiers were linked by the library to individual cDNA molecules. In TCRdb, the RACE reads were re-called with MiXCR into one record per CDR3 protein. The sample has tens of thousands of distinct CDR3 sequences; approximately 9.8% are singletons. Sequencing was performed on whole blood, taken in connection with sensitization to the hapten diphenylcyclopropenone (DPC). The source of this sequence is a woman aged 40-49 years with alopecia areata. Some clones in this sample may be carry-over from other donors' samples.

In nucleotides, the CDR3 is TGTGCCAGCAGCCCCCAGGCACTAGGAGAAAAACTGTTTTTT. Translating gives CASSPQALGEKLFF. This chain uses TRBV7-2 with TRBJ1-4, with D unresolved. Between the trimmed V and J ends, which lost 5 bases and 8 bases, there was a span of 15 bases. CDR1 is SGHTA and CDR2 is FQGNSA in the germline V gene. The CDR3 covers 14 residues.